This T cell receptor beta chain is drawn from a study of monozygotic twins with inflammatory bowel disease (dated by TCRdb to the late 2010s). About the full investigation: In total, some 30 monozygotic twin pairs made up the full study: 19 Danish pairs, all IBD-discordant, plus nine German pairs, of which four were IBD-concordant and five were IBD-discordant. Within discordant pairs, disease-associated traits were sought mainly by comparing IBD patients with their genetically identical healthy co-twins. Each individual had, on average, about 151 000 unique TCRalpha sequences and 181 000 unique TCRbeta sequences available for analysis.

What the study reported, not specific to this receptor: The results gave no support for a single strong signal or clonotype linked to IBD. IBD patients shared fewer clonotypes with other individuals than healthy twins did, most markedly in patients showing signs of disease activity. Differing immunosuppressive treatments among patients may have added background noise and inter-individual variability to the repertoires. Concordant and discordant twins showed no difference in repertoire similarity, possibly because of limited statistical power. The analysis was unable to tell different T cell subtypes apart. IBD patients had lower TCRbeta repertoire diversity, measured by the inverse Simpson index, than their healthy co-twins.

Based on the germline V gene, the CDR1 and CDR2 sequences are MNHEY and SVGEGT. Reading from cysteine to phenylalanine, the CDR3 counts 15 amino acids. The DNA is not on file. An approximately 2.5 ml peripheral blood sample was drawn into PAXgene tubes per donor and stored at -80°C. Without any T cell sorting, total RNA was extracted from whole blood using the PAXgene blood miRNA kit on an automated QIAcube. Peripheral blood from monozygotic twin pairs, either concordant or discordant for inflammatory bowel disease, underwent deep TCRalpha and TCRbeta repertoire profiling that used unique molecular barcoding. For every twin pair, smoking habits were documented, and each individual was categorised as a current, former or never smoker. Comments on this clonotype: Its target antigen remains unknown.

The library relied on 5' RACE. For each TCR library, 3,500 to 4,500 ng of total RNA was used. For each sample, cDNA synthesis with SMARTScribe reverse transcriptase was split into eight separate reactions. During cDNA synthesis, template switching was used to introduce unique molecular identifiers that contained a 6-nucleotide sample barcode. TCRalpha and TCRbeta cDNA was amplified in two nested PCRs of approximately 16 and 10 cycles, and bead purification was carried out after each PCR. Before amplification, the cDNA was treated with uracil DNA-glycosylase and purified using the QIAquick PCR purification kit. The second PCR added Illumina TruSeq-compatible adapters along with sample-specific barcodes. Library quality and concentration were assessed using TapeStation and Qubit, and approximately 5 ng of each library was pooled. Pooled libraries were sequenced on an Illumina HiSeq2500 single-index Rapid Run with 2 x 100 bp reads and custom sequencing primers. For the original study's pipeline: UMI-based consensus assembly with MiGEC version 1.2.6 was used to correct PCR and sequencing errors. MiXCR version 2.1.1 was used for V(D)J alignment, clonotype assembly and CDR3 extraction. Gene usage, clonotype sharing and MAIT/NKT TCR abundance were normalised by analysing the top 1000, 10 000 and 20 000 clonotypes per sample. After downsampling to 27 000 UMIs, diversity was calculated as the inverse Simpson index using the vegan R package. Paired Mann-Whitney U tests were applied to discordant twin pairs, and Benjamini-Hochberg correction was used for multiple testing. Each entry corresponds to one CDR3 protein sequence from reads that TCRdb reprocessed, and DNA is not given. The V and J calls and clone size are TCRdb's, not the authors'. The table for this sample lists roughly 320,000 distinct CDR3 sequences. The top ten hold over 5% of the sample.

The chain employs TRBV6-2 or TRBV6-3 and TRBJ2-2. The TCR sequence derives from a human donor with ulcerative colitis or Crohn's disease, or a healthy co-twin of an affected twin (not recorded which). The specimen sequenced was blood. For the CDR3, the sequence is CASRFGFPNTGELFF.